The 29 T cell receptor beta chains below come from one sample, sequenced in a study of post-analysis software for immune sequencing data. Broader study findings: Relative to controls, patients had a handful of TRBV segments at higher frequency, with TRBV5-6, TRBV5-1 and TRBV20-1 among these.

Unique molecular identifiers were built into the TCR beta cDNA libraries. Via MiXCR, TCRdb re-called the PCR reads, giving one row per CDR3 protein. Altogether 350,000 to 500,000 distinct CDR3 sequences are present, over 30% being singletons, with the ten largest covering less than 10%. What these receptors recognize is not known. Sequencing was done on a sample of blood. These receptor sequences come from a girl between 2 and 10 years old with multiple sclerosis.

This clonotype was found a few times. The CDR3 sequence: CASSAGTPSEQFF. The CDR3 nucleotides are TGTGCCAGCAGCGCCGGGACCCCCAGTGAGCAGTTCTTC. The chain recombines TRBV7-3 with TRBJ2-1; D could derive from TRBD1 or TRBD2 (5 bases each). The germline CDR1 and CDR2 sequences are SGHTA and FQGTGA. V was shortened by 5 bases and J by 9 bases, with 14 bases between the two germline ends. The CDR3 totals 13 residues.

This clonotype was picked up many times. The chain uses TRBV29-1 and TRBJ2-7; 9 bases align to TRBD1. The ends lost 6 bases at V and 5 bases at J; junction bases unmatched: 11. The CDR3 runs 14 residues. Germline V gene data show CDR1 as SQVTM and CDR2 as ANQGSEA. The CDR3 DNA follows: TGCAGCGTCGGACCGGGACAGGGTCGGAACGAGCAGTACTTC. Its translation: CSVGPGQGRNEQYF.

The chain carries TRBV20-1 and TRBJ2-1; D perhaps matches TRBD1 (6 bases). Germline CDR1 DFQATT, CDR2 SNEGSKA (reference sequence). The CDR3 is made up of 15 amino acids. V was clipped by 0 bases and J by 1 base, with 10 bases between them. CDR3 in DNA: TGCAGTGCTAGAGATTACAGGGTTTCCTACAATGAGCAGTTCTTC. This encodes CSARDYRVSYNEQFF.

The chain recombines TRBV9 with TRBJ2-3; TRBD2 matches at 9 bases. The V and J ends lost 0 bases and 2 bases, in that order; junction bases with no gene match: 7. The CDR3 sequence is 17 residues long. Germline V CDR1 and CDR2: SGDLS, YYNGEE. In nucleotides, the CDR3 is TGTGCCAGCAGCGTAGACATTAGCGGGGGCCCCACAGATACGCAGTATTTT. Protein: CASSVDISGGPTDTQYF.

The CDR3 sequence is CASSLVPSGGGDTQYF. CDR3 in DNA: TGTGCCAGCAGCCTGGTCCCTAGCGGGGGTGGAGATACGCAGTATTTT. This chain uses TRBV7-3 with TRBJ2-3; 10 bases are a match to TRBD2. With V trimmed by 5 bases and J by 5 bases, 10 bases remained unmatched. The CDR3 totals 16 residues. Germline V CDR1 and CDR2: SGHTA, FQGTGA. The whole variable domain, filled in from reference TRBV7-3 and TRBJ2-3, reads GAGVSQTPSNKVTEKGKYVELRCDPISGHTALYWYRQSLGQGPEFLIYFQGTGAADDSGLPNDRFFAVRPEGSVSTLKIQRTERGDSAVYLCASSLVPSGGGDTQYFGPGTRLTVL.

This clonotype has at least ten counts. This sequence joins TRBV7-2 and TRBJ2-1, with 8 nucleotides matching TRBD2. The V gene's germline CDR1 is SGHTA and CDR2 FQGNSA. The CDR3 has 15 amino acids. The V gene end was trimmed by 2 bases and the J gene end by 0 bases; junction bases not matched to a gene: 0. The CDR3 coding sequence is TGTGCCAGCAGCTTAAGCGGGAGCTCCTACAATGAGCAGTTCTTC. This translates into CASSLSGSSYNEQFF. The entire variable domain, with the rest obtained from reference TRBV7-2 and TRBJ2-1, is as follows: GAGVSQSPSNKVTEKGKDVELRCDPISGHTALYWYRQSLGQGLEFLIYFQGNSAPDKSGLPSDRFSAERTGGSVSTLTIQRTQQEDSAVYLCASSLSGSSYNEQFFGPGTRLTVL.

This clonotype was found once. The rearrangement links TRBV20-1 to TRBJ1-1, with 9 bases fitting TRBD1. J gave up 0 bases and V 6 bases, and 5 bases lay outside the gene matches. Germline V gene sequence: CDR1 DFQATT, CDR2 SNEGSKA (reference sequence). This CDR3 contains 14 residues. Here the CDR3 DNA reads TGCAGTGCACATGGACAGGGGTTGAACACTGAAGCTTTCTTT. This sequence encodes CSAHGQGLNTEAFF.

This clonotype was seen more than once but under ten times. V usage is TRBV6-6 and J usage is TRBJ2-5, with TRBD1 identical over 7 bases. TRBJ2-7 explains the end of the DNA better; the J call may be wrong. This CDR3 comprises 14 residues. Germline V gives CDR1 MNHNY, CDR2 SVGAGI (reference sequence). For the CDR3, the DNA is TGTGCCAGCAACTCTCGGGGACAGAGCTACGAGCAGTACTTC. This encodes CASNSRGQSYEQYF.

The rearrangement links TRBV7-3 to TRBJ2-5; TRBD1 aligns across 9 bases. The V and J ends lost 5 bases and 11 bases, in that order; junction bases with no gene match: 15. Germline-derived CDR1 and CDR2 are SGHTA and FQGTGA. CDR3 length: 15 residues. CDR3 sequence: CASSLNRGPLNGQYF. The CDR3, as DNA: TGTGCCAGCAGCCTAAACAGGGGGCCCCTCAATGGGCAGTACTTC.

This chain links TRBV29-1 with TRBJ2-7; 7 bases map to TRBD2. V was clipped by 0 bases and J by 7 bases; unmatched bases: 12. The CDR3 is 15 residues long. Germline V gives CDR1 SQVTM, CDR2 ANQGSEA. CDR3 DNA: TGCAGCGTTGAAGATGCGGGAGACACCTACAATGAGCAGTACTTC. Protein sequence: CSVEDAGDTYNEQYF.

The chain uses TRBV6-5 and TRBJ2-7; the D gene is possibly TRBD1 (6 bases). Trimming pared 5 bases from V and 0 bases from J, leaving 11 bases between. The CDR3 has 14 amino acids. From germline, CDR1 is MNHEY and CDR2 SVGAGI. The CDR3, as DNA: TGTGCCAGCAGTCTCACAGGGTACTCCTACGAGCAGTACTTC. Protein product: CASSLTGYSYEQYF.

This chain's CDR3 is CATSGSSYEQYF. The CDR3 nucleotides are TGTGCCACAAGTGGTAGCTCCTACGAGCAGTACTTC. The chain is built from TRBV10-3 and TRBJ2-7; D unresolved. CDR1 and CDR2 (germline): ENHRY, SYGVKD. Trimming stripped 10 bases from V and 0 bases from J, with 10 bases between. The CDR3 has 12 amino acids.

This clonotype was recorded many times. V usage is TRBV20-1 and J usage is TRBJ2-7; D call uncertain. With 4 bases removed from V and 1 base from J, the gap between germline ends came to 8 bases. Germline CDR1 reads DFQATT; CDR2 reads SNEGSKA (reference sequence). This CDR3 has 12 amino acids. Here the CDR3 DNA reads TGCAGTGCTACAGCGAGTTCCTACGAGCAGTACTTC. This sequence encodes CSATASSYEQYF.

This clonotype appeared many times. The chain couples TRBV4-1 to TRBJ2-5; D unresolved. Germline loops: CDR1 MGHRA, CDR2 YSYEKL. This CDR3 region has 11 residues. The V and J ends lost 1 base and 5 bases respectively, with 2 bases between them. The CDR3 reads CASSQAETQYF. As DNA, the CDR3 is TGCGCCAGCAGCCAAGCGGAGACCCAGTACTTC.

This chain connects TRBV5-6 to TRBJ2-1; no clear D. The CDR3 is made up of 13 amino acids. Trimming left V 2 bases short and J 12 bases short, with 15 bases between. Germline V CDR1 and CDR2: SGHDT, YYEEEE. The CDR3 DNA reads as TGTGCCAGCAGCTTTGGCTACACAATGATGCAGTTCTTC. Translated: CASSFGYTMMQFF.

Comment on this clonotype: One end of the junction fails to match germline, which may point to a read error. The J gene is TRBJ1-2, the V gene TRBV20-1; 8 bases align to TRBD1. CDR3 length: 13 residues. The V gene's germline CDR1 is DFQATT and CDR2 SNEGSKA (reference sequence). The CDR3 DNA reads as TGTAGTGTCCGCGGACAGGGTGGGGTAGGCTACACCTTC. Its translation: CSVRGQGGVGYTF.

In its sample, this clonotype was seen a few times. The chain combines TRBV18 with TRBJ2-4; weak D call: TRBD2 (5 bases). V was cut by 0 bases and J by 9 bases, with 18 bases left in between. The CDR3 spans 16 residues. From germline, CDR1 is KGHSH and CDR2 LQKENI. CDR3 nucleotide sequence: TGTGCCAGCTCACCACCCCGTCCGGGATCAAGTGTCATTCAGTACTTC. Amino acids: CASSPPRPGSSVIQYF.

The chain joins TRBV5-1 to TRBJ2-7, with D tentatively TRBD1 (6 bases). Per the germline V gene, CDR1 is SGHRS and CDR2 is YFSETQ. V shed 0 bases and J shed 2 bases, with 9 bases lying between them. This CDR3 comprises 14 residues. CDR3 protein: CASSLVRGPYEQYF. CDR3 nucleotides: TGCGCCAGCAGCTTGGTCAGGGGCCCCTACGAGCAGTACTTC. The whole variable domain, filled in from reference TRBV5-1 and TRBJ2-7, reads KAGVTQTPRYLIKTRGQQVTLSCSPISGHRSVSWYQQTPGQGLQFLFEYFSETQRNKGNFPGRFSGRQFSNSRSEMNVSTLELGDSALYLCASSLVRGPYEQYFGPGTRLTVT.

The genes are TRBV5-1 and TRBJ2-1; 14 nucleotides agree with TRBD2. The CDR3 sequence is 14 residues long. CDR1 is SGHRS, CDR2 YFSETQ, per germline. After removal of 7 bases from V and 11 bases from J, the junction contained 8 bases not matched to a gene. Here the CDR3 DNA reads TGCGCCAGCGCTCGACTAGCGGGGGGGTCTAAGCAGTTCTTC. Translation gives CASARLAGGSKQFF. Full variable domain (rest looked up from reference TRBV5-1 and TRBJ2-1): KAGVTQTPRYLIKTRGQQVTLSCSPISGHRSVSWYQQTPGQGLQFLFEYFSETQRNKGNFPGRFSGRQFSNSRSEMNVSTLELGDSALYLCASARLAGGSKQFFGPGTRLTVL.

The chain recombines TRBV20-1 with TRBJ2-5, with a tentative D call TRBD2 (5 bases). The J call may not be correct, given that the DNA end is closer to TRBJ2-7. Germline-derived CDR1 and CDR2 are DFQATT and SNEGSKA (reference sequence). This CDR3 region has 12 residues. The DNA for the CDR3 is TGCAGTGCTAAAGAAGGAGGAGGCGAGCAGTACTTC. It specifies CSAKEGGGEQYF.

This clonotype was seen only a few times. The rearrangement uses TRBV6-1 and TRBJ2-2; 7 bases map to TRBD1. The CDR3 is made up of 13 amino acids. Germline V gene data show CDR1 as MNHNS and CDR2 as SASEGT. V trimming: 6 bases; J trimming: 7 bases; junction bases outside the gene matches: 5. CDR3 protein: CASRDRMDGELFF. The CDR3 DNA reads TGTGCCAGCAGGGACAGGATGGACGGGGAGCTGTTTTTT.

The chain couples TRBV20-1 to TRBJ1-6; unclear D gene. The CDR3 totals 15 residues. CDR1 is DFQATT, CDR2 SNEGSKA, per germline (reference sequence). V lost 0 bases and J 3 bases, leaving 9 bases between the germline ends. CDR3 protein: CSARDLQSYNSPLHF. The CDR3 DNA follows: TGCAGTGCTAGAGATCTCCAGAGCTATAATTCACCCCTCCACTTT.

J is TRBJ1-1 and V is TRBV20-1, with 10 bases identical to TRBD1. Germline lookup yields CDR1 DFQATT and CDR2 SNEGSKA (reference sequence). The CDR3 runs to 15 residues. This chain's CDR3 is CTSRRTGGVNTEAFF. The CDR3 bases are TGCACCTCTCGGCGGACAGGGGGAGTGAACACTGAAGCTTTCTTT.

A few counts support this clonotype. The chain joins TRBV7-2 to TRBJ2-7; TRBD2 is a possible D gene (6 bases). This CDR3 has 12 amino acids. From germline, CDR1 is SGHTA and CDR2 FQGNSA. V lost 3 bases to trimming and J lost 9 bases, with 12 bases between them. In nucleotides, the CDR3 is TGTGCCAGCAGCTTCTCGGGGGAGCGGCAGTACTTC. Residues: CASSFSGERQYF.

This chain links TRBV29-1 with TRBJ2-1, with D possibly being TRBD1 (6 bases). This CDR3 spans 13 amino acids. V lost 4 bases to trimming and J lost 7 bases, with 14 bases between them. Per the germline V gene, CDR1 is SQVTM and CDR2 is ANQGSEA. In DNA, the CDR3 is TGCAGCGTTGTTGGACAGCCTGGTAATGAGCAGTTCTTC. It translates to CSVVGQPGNEQFF.

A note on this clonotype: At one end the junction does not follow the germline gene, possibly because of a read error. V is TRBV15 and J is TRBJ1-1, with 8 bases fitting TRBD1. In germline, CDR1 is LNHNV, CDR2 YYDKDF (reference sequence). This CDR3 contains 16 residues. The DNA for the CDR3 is TGTGCCACCAGGAGAGGCGAGACAGGGGTGGACACTGAAGCTTTCTTT. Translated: CATRRGETGVDTEAFF.

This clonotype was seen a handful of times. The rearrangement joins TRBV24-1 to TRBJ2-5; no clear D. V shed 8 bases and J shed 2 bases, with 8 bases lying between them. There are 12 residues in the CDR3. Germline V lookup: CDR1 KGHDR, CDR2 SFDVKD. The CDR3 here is CATTDGQETQYF. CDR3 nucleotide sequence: TGTGCCACCACGGACGGACAAGAGACCCAGTACTTC.

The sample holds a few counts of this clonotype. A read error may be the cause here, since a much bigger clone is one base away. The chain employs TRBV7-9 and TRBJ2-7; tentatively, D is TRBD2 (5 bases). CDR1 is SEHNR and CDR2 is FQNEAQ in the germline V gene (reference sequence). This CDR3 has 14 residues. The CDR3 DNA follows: TGTGCCGGCAGCTCCTCCACTACTAGCTACGAGCAGTACTTC. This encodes CAGSSSTTSYEQYF.

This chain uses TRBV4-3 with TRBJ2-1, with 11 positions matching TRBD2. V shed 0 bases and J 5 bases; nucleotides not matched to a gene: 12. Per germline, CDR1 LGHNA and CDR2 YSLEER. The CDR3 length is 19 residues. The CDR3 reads CASSQDSPLTSGINNEQFF. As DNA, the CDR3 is TGCGCCAGCAGCCAAGATAGCCCCCTGACTAGCGGGATTAACAATGAGCAGTTCTTC.